The T cell receptor (beta chain) described here comes from a study of T cell changes during pregnancy in multiple sclerosis. Libraries were prepared by immunoSEQ multiplex PCR; TCRdb keeps only in-frame clonotypes and omits some of them. The table shows 70,000 to 75,000 clones, with roughly 92% occurring only once. Germline CDR1 and CDR2: SGHTA and FQGTGA. This CDR3 comprises 17 residues. J gave up 0 bases and V 1 base, and 5 bases lay outside the gene matches. The TCR comes from a female donor with multiple sclerosis, enrolled in a pregnancy study. The input for sequencing was peripheral blood, taken in the second trimester of pregnancy. This chain joins TRBV7-3 and TRBJ2-3, with TRBD2 matching 9 bases. CDR3 in amino acids: CASSLRREGSSTDTQYF. The CDR3 nucleotides are TGTGCCAGCAGCTTAAGGCGGGAGGGCTCTAGCACAGATACGCAGTATTTT. The full variable domain, its missing parts supplied by reference TRBV7-3 and TRBJ2-3, is GAGVSQTPSNKVTEKGKYVELRCDPISGHTALYWYRQSLGQGPEFLIYFQGTGAADDSGLPNDRFFAVRPEGSVSTLKIQRTERGDSAVYLCASSLRREGSSTDTQYFGPGTRLTVL.